This T cell receptor (beta chain) comes out of a study of blood T cell repertoires in COVID-19. Study background: Spain, Italy and the United States supplied samples that represented acute and convalescent COVID-19. PBMCs, B-cell-depleted T cells, or T cells were the source of the cDNA or gDNA that made up the material.

Per the original methods: Cell counts per sample came from amplifying reference gene primers. Assay: immunoSEQ multiplex PCR; the TCRdb copy retains only in-frame clones and omits some. The DNA gave D and trimming, while V, J and clone size come from that table. The sample lists under 300,000 clones; approximately 85% were seen once. The CDR3 extends over 14 amino acids. V dropped 5 bases and J dropped 1; count of bases not matched to a gene: 4. Germline V lookup: CDR1 LNHNV, CDR2 YYDKDF (reference sequence). J is TRBJ1-1 and V is TRBV15; 7 bases agree with TRBD1. This clonotype was obtained from a woman younger than 45 with acute or convalescent COVID-19. The sequenced sample consisted of peripheral blood. The CDR3 nucleotides read TGTGCCACCAGCCGAGGGACAGAGAACACTGAAGCTTTCTTT. Translated, it gives CATSRGTENTEAFF.